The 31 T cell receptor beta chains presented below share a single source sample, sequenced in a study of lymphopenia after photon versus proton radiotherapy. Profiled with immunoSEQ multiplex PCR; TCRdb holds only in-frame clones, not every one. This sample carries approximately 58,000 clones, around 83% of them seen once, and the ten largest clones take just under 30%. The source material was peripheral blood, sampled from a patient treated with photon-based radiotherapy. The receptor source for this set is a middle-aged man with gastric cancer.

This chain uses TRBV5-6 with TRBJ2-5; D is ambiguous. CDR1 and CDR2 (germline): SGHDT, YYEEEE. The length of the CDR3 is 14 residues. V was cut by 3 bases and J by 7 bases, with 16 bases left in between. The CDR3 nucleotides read TGTGCCAGCAGCTCCTATGAGCCCTCGGGGACCCAGTACTTC. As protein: CASSSYEPSGTQYF.

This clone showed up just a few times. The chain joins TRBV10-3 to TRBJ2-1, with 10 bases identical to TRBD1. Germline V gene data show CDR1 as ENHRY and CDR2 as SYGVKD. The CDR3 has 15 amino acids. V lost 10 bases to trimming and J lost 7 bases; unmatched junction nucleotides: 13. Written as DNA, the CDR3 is TGTGCCACTGGACCCGACAGGGGGCTTCCGAATGAGCAGTTCTTC. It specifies CATGPDRGLPNEQFF.

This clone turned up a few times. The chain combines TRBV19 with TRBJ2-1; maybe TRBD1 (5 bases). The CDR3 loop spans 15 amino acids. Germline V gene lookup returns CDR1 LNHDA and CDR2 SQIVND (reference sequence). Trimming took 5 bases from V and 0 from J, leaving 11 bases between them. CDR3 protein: CASSPQGVSYNEQFF. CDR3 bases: TGTGCCAGTAGTCCTCAGGGTGTCTCCTACAATGAGCAGTTCTTC.

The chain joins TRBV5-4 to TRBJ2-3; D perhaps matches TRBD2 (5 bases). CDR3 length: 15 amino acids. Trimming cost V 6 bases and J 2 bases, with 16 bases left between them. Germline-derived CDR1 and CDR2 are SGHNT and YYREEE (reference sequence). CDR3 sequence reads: CASTIGLRNTDTQYF. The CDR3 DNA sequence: TGTGCCAGCACCATTGGACTCCGAAACACAGATACGCAGTATTTT.

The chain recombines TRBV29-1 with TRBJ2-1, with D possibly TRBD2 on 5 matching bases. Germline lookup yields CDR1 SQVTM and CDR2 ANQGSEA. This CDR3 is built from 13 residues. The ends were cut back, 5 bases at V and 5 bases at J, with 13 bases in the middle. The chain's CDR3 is CSVTRGLNNEQFF. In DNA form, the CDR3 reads TGCAGCGTTACTAGAGGGCTAAACAATGAGCAGTTCTTC.

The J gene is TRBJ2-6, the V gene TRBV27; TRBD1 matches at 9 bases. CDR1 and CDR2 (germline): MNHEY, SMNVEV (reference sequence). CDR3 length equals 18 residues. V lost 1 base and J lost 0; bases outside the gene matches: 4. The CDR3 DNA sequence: TGTGCCAGCAGTTTATTTGGGACAGGGAGCTCTGGGGCCAACGTCCTGACTTTC. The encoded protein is CASSLFGTGSSGANVLTF.

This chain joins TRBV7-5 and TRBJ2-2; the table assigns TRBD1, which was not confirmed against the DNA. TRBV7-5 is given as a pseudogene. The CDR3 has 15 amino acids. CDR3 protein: CVRSAGQGNTGELFF. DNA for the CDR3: TGTGTCAGAAGCGCGGGACAGGGGAACACCGGGGAGCTGTTTTTT.

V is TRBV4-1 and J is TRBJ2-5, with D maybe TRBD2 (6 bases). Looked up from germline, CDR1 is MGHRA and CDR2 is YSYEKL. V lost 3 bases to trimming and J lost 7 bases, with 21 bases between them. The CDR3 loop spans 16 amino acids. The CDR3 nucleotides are TGCGCCAGCAGCCACCCTCACGGGAGCCCGTGGGTGACCCAGTACTTC. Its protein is CASSHPHGSPWVTQYF.

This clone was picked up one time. CDR3 residues: CASSLERPGGQETQYF. The CDR3 region has the DNA TGTGCCAGCAGCTTAGAAAGGCCAGGGGGTCAAGAGACCCAGTACTTC. The chain employs TRBV7-6 and TRBJ2-5, with 7 nucleotides matching TRBD1. The V gene end was trimmed by 1 base and the J gene end by 2 bases; junction bases not matched to a gene: 7. Germline loops: CDR1 SGHVS, CDR2 FNYEAQ. CDR3 length: 16 residues. Looking up the rest from reference TRBV7-6 and TRBJ2-5 gives the full variable domain: GAGVSQSPRYKVTKRGQDVALRCDPISGHVSLYWYRQALGQGPEFLTYFNYEAQQDKSGLPNDRFSAERPEGSISTLTIQRTEQRDSAMYRCASSLERPGGQETQYFGPGTRLLVL.

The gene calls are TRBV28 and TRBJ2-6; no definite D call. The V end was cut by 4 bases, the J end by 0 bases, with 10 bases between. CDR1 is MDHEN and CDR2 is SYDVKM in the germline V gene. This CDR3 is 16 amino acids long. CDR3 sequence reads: CASSYSVLSGANVLTF. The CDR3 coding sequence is TGTGCCAGCAGTTATTCAGTGCTCTCTGGGGCCAACGTCCTGACTTTC.

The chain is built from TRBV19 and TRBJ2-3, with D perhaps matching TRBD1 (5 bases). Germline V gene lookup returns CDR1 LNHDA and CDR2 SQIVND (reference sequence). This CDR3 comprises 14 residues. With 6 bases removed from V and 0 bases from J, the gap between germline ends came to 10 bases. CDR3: CASRWTTSTDTQYF. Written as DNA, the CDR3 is TGTGCCAGTAGGTGGACAACGAGCACAGATACGCAGTATTTT.

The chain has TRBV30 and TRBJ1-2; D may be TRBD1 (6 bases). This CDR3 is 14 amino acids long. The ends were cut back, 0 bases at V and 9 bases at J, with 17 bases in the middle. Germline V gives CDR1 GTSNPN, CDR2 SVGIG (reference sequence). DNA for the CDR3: TGTGCCTGGAGTGTAAACAGGGCACTCACTCGCTACACCTTC. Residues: CAWSVNRALTRYTF.

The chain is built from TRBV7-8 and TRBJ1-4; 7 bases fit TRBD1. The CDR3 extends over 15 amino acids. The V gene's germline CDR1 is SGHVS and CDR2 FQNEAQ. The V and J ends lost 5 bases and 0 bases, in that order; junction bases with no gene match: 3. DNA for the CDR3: TGTGCCAGCAGCCCACAGGGGCCAACTAATGAAAAACTGTTTTTT. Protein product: CASSPQGPTNEKLFF.

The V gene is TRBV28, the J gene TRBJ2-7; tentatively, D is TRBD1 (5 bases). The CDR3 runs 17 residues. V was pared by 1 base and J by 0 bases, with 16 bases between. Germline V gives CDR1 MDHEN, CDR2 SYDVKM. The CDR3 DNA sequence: TGTGCCAGCAGTTTATCGAGACGGACACAAGCCTCCTACGAGCAGTACTTC. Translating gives CASSLSRRTQASYEQYF.

The CDR3 DNA sequence: TGTGCCAGCAGCTCAACAGGGGCCCGCTATGGCTACACCTTC. This translates into CASSSTGARYGYTF. The chain joins TRBV5-4 to TRBJ1-2, with 7 bases matching TRBD1. The ends lost 3 bases at V and 4 bases at J; junction bases unmatched: 6. The V gene's germline CDR1 is SGHNT and CDR2 YYREEE (reference sequence). The length of the CDR3 is 14 residues.

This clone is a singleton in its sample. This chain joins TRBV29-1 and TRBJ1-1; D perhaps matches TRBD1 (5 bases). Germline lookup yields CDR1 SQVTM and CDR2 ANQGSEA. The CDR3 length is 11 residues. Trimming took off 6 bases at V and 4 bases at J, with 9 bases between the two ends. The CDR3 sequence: CSVNRGTEAFF. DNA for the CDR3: TGCAGCGTAAATAGGGGCACTGAAGCTTTCTTT.

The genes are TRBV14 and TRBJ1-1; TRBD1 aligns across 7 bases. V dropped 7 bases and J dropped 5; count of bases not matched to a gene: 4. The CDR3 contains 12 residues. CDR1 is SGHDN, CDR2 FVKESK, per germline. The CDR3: CASNQGGTEAFF. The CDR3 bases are TGTGCCAGCAACCAGGGGGGGACTGAAGCTTTCTTT.

This CDR3 is CASSSIQPQHF. The CDR3 DNA follows: TGTGCCAGCAGCTCAATACAGCCCCAGCATTTT. The J gene is TRBJ1-5, the V gene TRBV28; D uncertain. Trimming stripped 6 bases from V and 7 bases from J, with 7 bases between. Germline V gene lookup returns CDR1 MDHEN and CDR2 SYDVKM. The CDR3 runs 11 residues.

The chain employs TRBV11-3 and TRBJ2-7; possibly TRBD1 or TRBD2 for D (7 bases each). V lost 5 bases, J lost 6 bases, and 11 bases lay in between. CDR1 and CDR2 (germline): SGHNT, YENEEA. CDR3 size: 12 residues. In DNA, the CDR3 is TGTGCCAGCAGCCCAGGGGGGGGCGAGCAGTACTTC. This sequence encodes CASSPGGGEQYF.

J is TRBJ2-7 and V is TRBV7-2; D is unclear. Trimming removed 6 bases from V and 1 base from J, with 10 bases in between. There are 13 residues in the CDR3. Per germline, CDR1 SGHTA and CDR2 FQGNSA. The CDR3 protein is CASSRLGSYEQYF. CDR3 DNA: TGTGCCAGCAGTCGACTTGGTTCCTACGAGCAGTACTTC.

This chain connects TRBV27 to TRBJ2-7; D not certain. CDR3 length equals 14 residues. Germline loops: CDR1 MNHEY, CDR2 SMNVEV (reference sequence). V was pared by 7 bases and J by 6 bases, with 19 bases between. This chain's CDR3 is CASKTSQRTREQYF. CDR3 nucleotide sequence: TGTGCCAGCAAAACCTCTCAGAGGACGCGCGAGCAGTACTTC.

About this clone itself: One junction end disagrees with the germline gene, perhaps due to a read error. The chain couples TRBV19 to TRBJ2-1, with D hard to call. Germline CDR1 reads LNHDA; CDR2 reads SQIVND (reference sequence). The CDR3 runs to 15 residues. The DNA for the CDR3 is TGTGCCAGTACTATAGGCGGTACAACCTACAATGAGCAGTTCTTC. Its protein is CASTIGGTTYNEQFF.

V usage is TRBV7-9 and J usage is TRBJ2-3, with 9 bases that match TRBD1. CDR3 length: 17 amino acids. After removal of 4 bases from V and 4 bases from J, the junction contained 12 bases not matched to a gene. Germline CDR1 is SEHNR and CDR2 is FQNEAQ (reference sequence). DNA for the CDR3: TGTGCCAGCAGCTGGTTCGGACAGGGGAAGAGCGCAGATACGCAGTATTTT. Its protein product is CASSWFGQGKSADTQYF.

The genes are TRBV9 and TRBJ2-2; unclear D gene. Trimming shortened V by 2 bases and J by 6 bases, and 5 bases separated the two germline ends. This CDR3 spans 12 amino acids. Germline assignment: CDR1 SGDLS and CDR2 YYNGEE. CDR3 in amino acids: CASSVDSGELFF. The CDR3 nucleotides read TGTGCCAGCAGCGTTGATTCCGGGGAGCTGTTTTTT.

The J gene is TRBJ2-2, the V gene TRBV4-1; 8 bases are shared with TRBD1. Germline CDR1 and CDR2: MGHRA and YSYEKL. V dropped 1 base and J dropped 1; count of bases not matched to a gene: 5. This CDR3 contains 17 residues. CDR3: CASSQAAGQGNTGELFF. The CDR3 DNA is TGCGCCAGCAGCCAAGCAGCAGGACAGGGGAACACCGGGGAGCTGTTTTTT.

CDR3 DNA: TGTGCCAGCAGAGGGAGGAACTATGGCTACACCTTC. Translating gives CASRGRNYGYTF. The chain links TRBV6-5 to TRBJ1-2; D remains ambiguous. Looked up from germline, CDR1 is MNHEY and CDR2 is SVGAGI. This CDR3 comprises 12 residues. The ends were cut back, 6 bases at V and 2 bases at J, with 7 bases in the middle.

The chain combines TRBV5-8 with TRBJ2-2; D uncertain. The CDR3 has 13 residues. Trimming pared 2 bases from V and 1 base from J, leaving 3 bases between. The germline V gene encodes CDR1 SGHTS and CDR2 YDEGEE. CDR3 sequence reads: CASSFQNTGELFF. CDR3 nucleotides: TGTGCCAGCAGCTTTCAGAACACCGGGGAGCTGTTTTTT.

The CDR3 here is CASSQVEGQGGLYEQYF. In DNA form, the CDR3 reads TGCGCCAGCAGCCAAGTGGAAGGACAGGGAGGCCTCTACGAGCAGTACTTC. This sequence joins TRBV4-1 and TRBJ2-7; TRBD1 matches 8 bases. J was trimmed by 3 bases and V by 1 base; bases with no gene match: 11. CDR1 and CDR2 from the germline V gene are MGHRA and YSYEKL. The CDR3 runs 17 residues.

CDR3 DNA sequence: TGCGCCAGCAGCCCTACCCAAGAGACCCAGTACTTC. The encoded protein is CASSPTQETQYF. The rearrangement links TRBV5-1 to TRBJ2-5; D remains ambiguous. This CDR3 contains 12 residues. With 4 bases removed from V and 1 base from J, the gap between germline ends came to 5 bases. Germline values: CDR1 SGHRS, CDR2 YFSETQ. Together with reference TRBV5-1 and TRBJ2-5, the CDR3 gives the full variable domain: KAGVTQTPRYLIKTRGQQVTLSCSPISGHRSVSWYQQTPGQGLQFLFEYFSETQRNKGNFPGRFSGRQFSNSRSEMNVSTLELGDSALYLCASSPTQETQYFGPGTRLLVL.

CDR3: CASSDSGQGAGGYTF. Written as DNA, the CDR3 is TGTGCCAGCAGTGACTCGGGGCAGGGGGCAGGAGGCTACACCTTC. The chain uses TRBV6-4 and TRBJ1-2, with 8 bases matching TRBD1. The germline V gene encodes CDR1 MRHNA and CDR2 SNTAGT. V was clipped by 0 bases and J by 8 bases; unmatched bases: 8. The CDR3 extends over 15 amino acids.

CDR3 loop: CASSLDPRQVVAGELFF. CDR3 in DNA: TGTGCCAGCAGCTTAGACCCGAGACAGGTCGTCGCCGGGGAGCTGTTTTTT. This chain connects TRBV7-2 to TRBJ2-2; TRBD1 is a possible D gene (6 bases). The V and J ends lost 1 base and 6 bases respectively, with 18 bases between them. Looked up from germline, CDR1 is SGHTA and CDR2 is FQGNSA. The length of the CDR3 is 17 residues.